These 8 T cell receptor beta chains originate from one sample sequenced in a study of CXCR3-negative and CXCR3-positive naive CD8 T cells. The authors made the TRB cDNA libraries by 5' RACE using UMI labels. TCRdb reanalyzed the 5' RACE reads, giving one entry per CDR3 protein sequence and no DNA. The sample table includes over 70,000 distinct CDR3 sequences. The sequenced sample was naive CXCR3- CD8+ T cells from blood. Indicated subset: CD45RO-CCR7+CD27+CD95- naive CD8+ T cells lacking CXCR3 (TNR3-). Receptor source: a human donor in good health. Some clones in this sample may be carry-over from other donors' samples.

The CDR3 region is CASSFSAARIYGYTF. This chain links TRBV12-3 or TRBV12-4 with TRBJ1-2. CDR3 length: 15 residues.

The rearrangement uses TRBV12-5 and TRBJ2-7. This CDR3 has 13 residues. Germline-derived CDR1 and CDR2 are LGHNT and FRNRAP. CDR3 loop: CASGFPGSYEQYF.

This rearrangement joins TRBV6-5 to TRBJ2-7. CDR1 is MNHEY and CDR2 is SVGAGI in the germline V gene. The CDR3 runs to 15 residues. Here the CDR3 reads CASSYYGSSSYEQYF.

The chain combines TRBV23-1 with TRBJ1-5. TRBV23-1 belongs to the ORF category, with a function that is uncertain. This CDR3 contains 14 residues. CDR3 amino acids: CARKRARGNQPQHF.

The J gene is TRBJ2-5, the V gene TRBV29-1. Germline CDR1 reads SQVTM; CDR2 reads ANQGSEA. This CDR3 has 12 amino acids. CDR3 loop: CSAADVMETQYF. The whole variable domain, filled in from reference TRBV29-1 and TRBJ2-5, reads SAVISQKPSRDICQRGTSLTIQCQVDSQVTMMFWYRQQPGQSLTLIATANQGSEATYESGFVIDKFPISRPNLTFSTLTVSNMSPEDSSIYLCSAADVMETQYFGPGTRLLVL.

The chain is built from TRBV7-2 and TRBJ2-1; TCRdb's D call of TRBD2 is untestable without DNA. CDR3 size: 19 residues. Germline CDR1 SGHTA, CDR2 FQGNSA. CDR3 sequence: CASSSLPYDTSGGYNEQFF. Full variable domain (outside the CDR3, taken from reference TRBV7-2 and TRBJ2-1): GAGVSQSPSNKVTEKGKDVELRCDPISGHTALYWYRQSLGQGLEFLIYFQGNSAPDKSGLPSDRFSAERTGGSVSTLTIQRTQQEDSAVYLCASSSLPYDTSGGYNEQFFGPGTRLTVL.

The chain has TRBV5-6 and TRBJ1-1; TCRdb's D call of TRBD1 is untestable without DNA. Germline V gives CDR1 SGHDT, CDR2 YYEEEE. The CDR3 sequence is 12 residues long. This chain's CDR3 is CASSFGGAEAFF. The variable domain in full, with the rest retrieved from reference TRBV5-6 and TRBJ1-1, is DAGVTQSPTHLIKTRGQQVTLRCSPKSGHDTVSWYQQALGQGPQFIFQYYEEEERQRGNFPDRFSGHQFPNYSSELNVNALLLGDSALYLCASSFGGAEAFFGQGTRLTVV.

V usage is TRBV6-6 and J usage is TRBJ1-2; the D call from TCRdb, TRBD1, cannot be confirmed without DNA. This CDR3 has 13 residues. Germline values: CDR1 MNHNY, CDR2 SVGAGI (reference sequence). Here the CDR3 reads CASSRDRAYGYTF.